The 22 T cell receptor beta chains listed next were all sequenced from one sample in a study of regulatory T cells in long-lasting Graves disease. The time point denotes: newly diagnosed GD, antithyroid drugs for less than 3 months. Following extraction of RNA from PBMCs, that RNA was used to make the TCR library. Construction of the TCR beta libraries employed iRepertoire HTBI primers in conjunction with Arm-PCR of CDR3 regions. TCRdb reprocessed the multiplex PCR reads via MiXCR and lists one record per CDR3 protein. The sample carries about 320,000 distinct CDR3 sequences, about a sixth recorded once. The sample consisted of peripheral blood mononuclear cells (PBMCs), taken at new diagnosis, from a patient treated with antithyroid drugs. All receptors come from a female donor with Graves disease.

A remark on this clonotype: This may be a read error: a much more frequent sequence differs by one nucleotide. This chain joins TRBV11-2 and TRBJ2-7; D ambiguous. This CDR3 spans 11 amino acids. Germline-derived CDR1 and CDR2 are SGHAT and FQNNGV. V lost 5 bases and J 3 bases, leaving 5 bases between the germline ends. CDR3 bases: TGTGCCAGCAGCCCCCACTACGAGCAGTACTTC. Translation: CASSPHYEQYF.

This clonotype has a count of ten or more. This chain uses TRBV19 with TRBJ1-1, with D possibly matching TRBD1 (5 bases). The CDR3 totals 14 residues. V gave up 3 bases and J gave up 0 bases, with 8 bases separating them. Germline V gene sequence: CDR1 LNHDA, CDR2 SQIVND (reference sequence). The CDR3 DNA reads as TGTGCCAGTAGTATTTCAGGGATGAACACTGAAGCTTTCTTT. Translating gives CASSISGMNTEAFF. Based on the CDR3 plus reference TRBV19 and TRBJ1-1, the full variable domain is DGGITQSPKYLFRKEGQNVTLSCEQNLNHDAMYWYRQDPGQGLRLIYYSQIVNDFQKGDIAEGYSVSREKKESFPLTVTSAQKNPTAFYLCASSISGMNTEAFFGQGTRLTVV.

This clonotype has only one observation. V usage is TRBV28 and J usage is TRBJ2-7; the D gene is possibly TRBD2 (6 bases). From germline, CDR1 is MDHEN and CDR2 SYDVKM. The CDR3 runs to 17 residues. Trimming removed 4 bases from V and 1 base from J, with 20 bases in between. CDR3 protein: CASSSPTSTTRSYEQYF. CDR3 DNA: TGTGCCAGCAGTTCCCCGACTAGTACGACGAGGTCCTACGAGCAGTACTTC.

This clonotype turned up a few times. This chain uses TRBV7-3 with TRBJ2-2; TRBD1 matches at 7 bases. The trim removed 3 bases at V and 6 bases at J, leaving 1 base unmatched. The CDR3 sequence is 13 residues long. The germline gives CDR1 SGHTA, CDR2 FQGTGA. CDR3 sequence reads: CASSLTGSGELFF. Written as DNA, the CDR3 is TGTGCCAGCAGCTTGACAGGGTCCGGGGAGCTGTTTTTT.

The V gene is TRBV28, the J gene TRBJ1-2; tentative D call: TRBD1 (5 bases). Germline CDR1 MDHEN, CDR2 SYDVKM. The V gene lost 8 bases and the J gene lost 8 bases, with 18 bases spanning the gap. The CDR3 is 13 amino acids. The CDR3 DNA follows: TGTGCCAGCGGGGACCCCTCGGGGTACGGCTACACCTTC. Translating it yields CASGDPSGYGYTF.

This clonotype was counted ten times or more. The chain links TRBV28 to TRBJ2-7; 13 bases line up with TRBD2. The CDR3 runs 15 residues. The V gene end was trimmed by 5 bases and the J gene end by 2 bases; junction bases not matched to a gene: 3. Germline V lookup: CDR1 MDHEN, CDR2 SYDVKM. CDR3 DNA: TGTGCCAGCAGTCACGGGACTAGCGGGGCCTACGAGCAGTACTTC. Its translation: CASSHGTSGAYEQYF.

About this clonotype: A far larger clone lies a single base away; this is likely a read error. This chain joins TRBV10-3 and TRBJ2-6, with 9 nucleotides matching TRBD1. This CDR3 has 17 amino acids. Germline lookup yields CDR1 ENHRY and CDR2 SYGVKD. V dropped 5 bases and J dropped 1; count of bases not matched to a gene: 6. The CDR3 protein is CAISLSDRGSGANVLTF. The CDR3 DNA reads TGTGCCATCAGTTTATCGGACAGGGGATCTGGGGCCAACGTCCTGACTTTC.

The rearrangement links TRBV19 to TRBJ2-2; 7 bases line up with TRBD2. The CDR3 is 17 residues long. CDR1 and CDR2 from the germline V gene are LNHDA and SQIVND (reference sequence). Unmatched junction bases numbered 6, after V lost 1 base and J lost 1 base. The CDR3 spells CASSIAVGGGNTGELFF. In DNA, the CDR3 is TGTGCCAGTAGTATAGCCGTTGGGGGGGGGAACACCGGGGAGCTGTTTTTT.

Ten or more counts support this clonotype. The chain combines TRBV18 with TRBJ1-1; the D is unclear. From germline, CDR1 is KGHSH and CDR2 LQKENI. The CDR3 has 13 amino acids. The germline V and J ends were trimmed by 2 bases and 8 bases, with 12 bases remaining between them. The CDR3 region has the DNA TGTGCCAGCTCACCAAGAGAGGGAGAGGAAGCTTTCTTT. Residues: CASSPREGEEAFF.

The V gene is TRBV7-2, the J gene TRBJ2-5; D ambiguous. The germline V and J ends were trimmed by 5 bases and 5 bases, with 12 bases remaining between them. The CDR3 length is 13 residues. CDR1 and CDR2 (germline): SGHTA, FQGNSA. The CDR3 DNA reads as TGTGCCAGCAGCCGAAACCAAGTGGAGACCCAGTACTTC. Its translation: CASSRNQVETQYF.

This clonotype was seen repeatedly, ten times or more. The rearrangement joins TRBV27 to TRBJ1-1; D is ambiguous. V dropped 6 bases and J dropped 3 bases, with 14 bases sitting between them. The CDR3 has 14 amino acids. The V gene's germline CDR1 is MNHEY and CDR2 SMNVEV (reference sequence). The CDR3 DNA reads TGTGCCAGCAGCAAACTGACCCGGGACACTGAAGCTTTCTTT. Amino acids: CASSKLTRDTEAFF.

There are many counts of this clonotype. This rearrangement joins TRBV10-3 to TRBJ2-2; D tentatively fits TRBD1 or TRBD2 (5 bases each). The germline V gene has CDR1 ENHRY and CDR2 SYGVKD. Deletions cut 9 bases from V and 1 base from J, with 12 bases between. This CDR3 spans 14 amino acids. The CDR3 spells CAIKGTENTGELFF. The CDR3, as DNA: TGTGCCATAAAGGGGACGGAGAACACCGGGGAGCTGTTTTTT.

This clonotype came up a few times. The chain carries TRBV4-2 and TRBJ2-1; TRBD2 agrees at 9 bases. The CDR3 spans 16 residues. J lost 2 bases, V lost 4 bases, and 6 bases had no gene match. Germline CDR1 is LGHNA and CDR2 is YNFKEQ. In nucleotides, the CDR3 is TGTGCCAGCAGCCGCCCGACTAGCGGAGCCTACAATGAGCAGTTCTTC. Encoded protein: CASSRPTSGAYNEQFF.

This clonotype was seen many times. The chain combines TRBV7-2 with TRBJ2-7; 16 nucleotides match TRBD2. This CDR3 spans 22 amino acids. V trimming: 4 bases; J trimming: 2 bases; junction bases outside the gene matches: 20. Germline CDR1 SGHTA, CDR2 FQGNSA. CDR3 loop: CASSSMGWTLGTSGRVPYEQYF. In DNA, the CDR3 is TGTGCCAGCAGCTCAATGGGATGGACACTCGGGACTAGCGGGAGGGTTCCCTACGAGCAGTACTTC.

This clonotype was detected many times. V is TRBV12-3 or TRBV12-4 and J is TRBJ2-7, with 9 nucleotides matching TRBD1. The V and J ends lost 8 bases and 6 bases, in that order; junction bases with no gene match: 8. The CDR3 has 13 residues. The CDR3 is CASGGTGTFEQYF. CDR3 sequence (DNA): TGTGCCAGCGGAGGGACAGGGACATTCGAGCAGTACTTC.

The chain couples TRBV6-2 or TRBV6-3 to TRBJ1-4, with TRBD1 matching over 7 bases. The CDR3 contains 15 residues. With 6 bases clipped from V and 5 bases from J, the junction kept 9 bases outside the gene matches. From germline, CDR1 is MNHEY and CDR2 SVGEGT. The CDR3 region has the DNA TGTGCCAGCAGACTAAGGGACAGCGACAATGAAAAACTGTTTTTT. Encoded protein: CASRLRDSDNEKLFF.

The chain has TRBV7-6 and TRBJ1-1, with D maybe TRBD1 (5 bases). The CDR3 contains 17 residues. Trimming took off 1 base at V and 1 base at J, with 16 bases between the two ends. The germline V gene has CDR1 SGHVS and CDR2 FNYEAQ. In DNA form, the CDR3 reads TGTGCCAGCAGCTTAGGGCACAGGAGGACGTGGAACACTGAAGCTTTCTTT. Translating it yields CASSLGHRRTWNTEAFF.

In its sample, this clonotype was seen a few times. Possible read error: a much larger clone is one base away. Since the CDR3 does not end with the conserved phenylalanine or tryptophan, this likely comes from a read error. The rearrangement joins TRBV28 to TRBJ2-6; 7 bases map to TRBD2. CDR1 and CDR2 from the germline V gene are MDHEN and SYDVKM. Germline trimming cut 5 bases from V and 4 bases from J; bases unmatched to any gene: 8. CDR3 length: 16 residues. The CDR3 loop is CASSPSGRDGANVLTL. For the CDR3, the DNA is TGTGCCAGCAGTCCTAGCGGCAGGGACGGGGCCAACGTCCTGACTCTC.

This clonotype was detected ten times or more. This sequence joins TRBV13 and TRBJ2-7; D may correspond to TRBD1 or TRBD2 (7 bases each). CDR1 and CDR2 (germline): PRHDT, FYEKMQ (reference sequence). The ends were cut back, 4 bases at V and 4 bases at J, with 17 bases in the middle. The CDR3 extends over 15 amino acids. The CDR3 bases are TGTGCCAGCAGCTCAGAGGGAGGGGGCGTTTACGAGCAGTACTTC. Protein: CASSSEGGGVYEQYF.

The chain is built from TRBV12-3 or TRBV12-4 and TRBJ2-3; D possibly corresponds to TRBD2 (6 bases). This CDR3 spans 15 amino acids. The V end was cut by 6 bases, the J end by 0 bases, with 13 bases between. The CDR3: CASSRSGSSTDTQYF. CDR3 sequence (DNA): TGTGCCAGCAGCAGAAGCGGGTCTAGCACAGATACGCAGTATTTT.

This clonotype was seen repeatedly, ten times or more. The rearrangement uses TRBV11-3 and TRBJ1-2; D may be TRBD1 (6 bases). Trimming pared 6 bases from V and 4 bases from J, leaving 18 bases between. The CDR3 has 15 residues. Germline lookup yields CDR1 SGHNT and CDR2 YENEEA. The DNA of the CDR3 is TGTGCCAGCAGTCGTACCTCAGGACAGCCCTATGGCTACACCTTC. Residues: CASSRTSGQPYGYTF.

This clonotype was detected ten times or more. The CDR3 region is CASSLDARIDNYEQYF. In nucleotides, the CDR3 is TGTGCCAGCAGCTTAGACGCAAGAATCGACAACTACGAGCAGTACTTC. This chain connects TRBV11-3 to TRBJ2-7; D uncertain. CDR3 length: 16 amino acids. V dropped 0 bases and J dropped 3 bases, with 15 bases sitting between them. Germline CDR1 reads SGHNT; CDR2 reads YENEEA.